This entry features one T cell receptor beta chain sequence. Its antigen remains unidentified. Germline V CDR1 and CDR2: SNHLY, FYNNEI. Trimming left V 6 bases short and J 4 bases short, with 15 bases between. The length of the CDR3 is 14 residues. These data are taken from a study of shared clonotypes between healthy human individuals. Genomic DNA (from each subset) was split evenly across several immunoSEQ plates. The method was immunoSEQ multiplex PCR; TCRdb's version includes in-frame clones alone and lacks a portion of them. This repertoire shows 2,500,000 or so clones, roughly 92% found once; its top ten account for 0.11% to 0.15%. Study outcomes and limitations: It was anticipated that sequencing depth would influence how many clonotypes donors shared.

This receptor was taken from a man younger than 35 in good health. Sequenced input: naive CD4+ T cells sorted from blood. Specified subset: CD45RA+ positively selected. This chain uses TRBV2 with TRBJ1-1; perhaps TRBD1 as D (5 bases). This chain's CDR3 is CASREDTRGTEAFF. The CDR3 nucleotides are TGTGCCAGCAGAGAGGACACCCGAGGCACTGAAGCTTTCTTT.